The sequence of this TCR beta chain was determined in a study of cytomegalovirus exposure and HLA in healthy donors. Using immunoSEQ multiplex PCR, the repertoire was profiled, and TCRdb retains in-frame clones only, with some absent. The sample consists of about 180,000 clones, roughly 85% of them appearing once. Study-wide points: In vitro, a few CMV-associated chains proved specific for CMV antigens. Reported performance of the classifier showed diagnosis of cytomegalovirus status with high specificity and sensitivity.

Turning to this clone: Its antigen remains unidentified.

This TCR came from a man between 18 and 35 years old in good health and CMV-seropositive. Sequences were obtained from PBMCs.

CDR3 nucleotide sequence: TGTGCCAGCAGTAAAGACTGGGGCGTCTATAATGAGCAGTTCTTC. Translating gives CASSKDWGVYNEQFF. V usage is TRBV6-5 and J usage is TRBJ2-1; possibly TRBD1 for D (5 bases). Germline V CDR1 and CDR2: MNHEY, SVGAGI. The CDR3 length is 15 residues. V lost 5 bases to trimming and J lost 7 bases, with 18 bases between them.